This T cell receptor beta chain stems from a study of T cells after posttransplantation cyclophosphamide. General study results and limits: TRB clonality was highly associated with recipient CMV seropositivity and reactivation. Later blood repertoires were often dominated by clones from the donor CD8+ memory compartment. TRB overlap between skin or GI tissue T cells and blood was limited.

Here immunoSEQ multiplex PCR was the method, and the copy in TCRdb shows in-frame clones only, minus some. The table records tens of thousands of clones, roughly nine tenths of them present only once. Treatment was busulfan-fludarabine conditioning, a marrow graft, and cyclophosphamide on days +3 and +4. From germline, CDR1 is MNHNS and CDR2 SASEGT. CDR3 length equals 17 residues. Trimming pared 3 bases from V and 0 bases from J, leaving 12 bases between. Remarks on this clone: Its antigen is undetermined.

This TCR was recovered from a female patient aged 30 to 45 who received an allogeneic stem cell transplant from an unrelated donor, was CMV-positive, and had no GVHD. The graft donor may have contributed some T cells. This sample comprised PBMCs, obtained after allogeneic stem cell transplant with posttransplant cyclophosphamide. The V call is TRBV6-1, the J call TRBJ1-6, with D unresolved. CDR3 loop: CASSDFGLSSYNSPLHF. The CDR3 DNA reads TGTGCCAGCAGTGATTTTGGGCTGAGCTCCTATAATTCACCCCTCCACTTT.